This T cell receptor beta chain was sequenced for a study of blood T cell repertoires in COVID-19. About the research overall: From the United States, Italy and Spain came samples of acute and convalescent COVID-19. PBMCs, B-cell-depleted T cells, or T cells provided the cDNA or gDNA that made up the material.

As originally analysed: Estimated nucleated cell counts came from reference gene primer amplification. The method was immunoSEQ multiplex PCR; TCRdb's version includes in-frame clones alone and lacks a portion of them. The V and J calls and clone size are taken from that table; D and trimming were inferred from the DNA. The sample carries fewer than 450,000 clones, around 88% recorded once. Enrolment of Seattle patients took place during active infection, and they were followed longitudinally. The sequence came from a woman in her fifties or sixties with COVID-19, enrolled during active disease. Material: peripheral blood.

For the CDR3, the DNA is TGTGCCAGCAGCCGGGACAGGGAAACAGGAAACACCATATATTTT. This gives the protein CASSRDRETGNTIYF. This chain uses TRBV3-1 (or the pseudogene TRBV3-2) with TRBJ1-3; TRBD1 aligns across 9 bases. The CDR3 is made up of 15 amino acids. The V gene's germline CDR1 is LGHDT and CDR2 YNNKEL (reference sequence). V lost 4 bases, J lost 4 bases, and 5 bases stayed unmatched.